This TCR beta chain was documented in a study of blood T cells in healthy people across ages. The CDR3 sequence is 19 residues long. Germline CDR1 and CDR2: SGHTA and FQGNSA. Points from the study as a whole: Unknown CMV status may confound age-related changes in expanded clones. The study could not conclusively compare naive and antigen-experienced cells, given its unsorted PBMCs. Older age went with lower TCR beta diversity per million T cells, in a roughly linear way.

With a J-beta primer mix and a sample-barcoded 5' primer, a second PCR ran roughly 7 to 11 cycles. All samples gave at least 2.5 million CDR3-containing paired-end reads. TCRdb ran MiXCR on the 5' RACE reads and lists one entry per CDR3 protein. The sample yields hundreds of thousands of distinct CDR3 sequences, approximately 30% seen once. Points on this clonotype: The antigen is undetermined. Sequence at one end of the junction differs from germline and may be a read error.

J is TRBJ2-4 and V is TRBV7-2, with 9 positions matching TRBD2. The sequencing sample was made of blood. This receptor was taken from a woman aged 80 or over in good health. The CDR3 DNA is TGTGCCAGCAGCTTAGAATTGCGGGGGGGCCTTGGGTCCGAAAACAATCAGTACTTT. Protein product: CASSLELRGGLGSENNQYF.